A single sample is the source of the 14 T cell receptor beta chains below, sequenced in a study of beta chain features in type 1 diabetes. Since all of the isolated RNA was reverse transcribed, expressed TCRB transcripts were what got sequenced. Sequenced by immunoSEQ multiplex PCR; TCRdb stores in-frame clones only, minus some. The sample records 430,000 or so clones, about an eighth being singletons. Sequencing was carried out using naive CD4+ T cells from blood. These receptors originate from a woman aged 18 to 35 in good health.

The table lists this clone with a few counts. The chain joins TRBV29-1 to TRBJ1-1; D is undetermined. This CDR3 has 15 residues. V lost 6 bases and J 0 bases, leaving 17 bases between the germline ends. CDR1 is SQVTM, CDR2 ANQGSEA, per germline. The CDR3 here is CSVGPRRTMNTEAFF. CDR3 bases: TGCAGCGTCGGACCCCGGAGGACTATGAACACTGAAGCTTTCTTT.

This clone was counted a few times. The CDR3 region has the DNA TGTGCCAGCAGCTTCCTTAGCGTGTACAATGAGCAGTTCTTC. It is translated as CASSFLSVYNEQFF. The rearrangement links TRBV5-4 to TRBJ2-1, with TRBD2 as a possible D gene (5 bases). CDR1 is SGHNT and CDR2 is YYREEE in the germline V gene (reference sequence). CDR3 length equals 14 residues. Trimming shortened V by 2 bases and J by 4 bases, and 10 bases separated the two germline ends.

A few counts support this clone. The gene calls are TRBV7-2 and TRBJ2-1; 7 bases map to TRBD2. Germline CDR1 and CDR2: SGHTA and FQGNSA. CDR3 length: 14 amino acids. Trimming at V came to 4 bases and at J to 3 bases, leaving 3 bases not matched to a gene. The CDR3, as DNA: TGTGCCAGCAGCTCCCGGGGGGACTACAATGAGCAGTTCTTC. Translation: CASSSRGDYNEQFF.

The V gene is TRBV9, the J gene TRBJ1-2; no reliable D call. Per the germline V gene, CDR1 is SGDLS and CDR2 is YYNGEE. The germline V and J ends were trimmed by 0 bases and 3 bases, with 12 bases remaining between them. CDR3 length: 15 amino acids. CDR3 residues: CASSVVTGLDYGYTF. CDR3 in DNA: TGTGCCAGCAGCGTAGTAACCGGGTTGGACTATGGCTACACCTTC.

This clone was observed a few times. V and J are TRBV7-9 and TRBJ2-3; 7 positions match TRBD2. The germline V gene has CDR1 SEHNR and CDR2 FQNEAQ (reference sequence). This CDR3 spans 17 amino acids. Trimming removed 8 bases from V and 2 bases from J; junction bases left unmatched: 16. Here the CDR3 reads CASSDLRGRGDTDTQYF. The CDR3 DNA reads as TGTGCCAGCTCGGACCTACGGGGCCGGGGGGACACAGATACGCAGTATTTT.

The rearrangement links TRBV27 to TRBJ1-1; a possible D gene is TRBD1 (5 bases). This CDR3 is built from 15 residues. Germline CDR1 and CDR2: MNHEY and SMNVEV (reference sequence). Trimming took 3 bases from V and 5 from J, leaving 16 bases between them. CDR3 coding DNA: TGTGCCAGCAGTTTTCGCAGGGAGGGAGGTACTGAAGCTTTCTTT. It specifies CASSFRREGGTEAFF.

Of note for this clone: Within the sample, other DNA sequences also encode this same CDR3. The chain joins TRBV15 to TRBJ2-1; D gene ambiguous. Deletions cut 1 base from V and 7 bases from J, with 5 bases between. This CDR3 spans 12 amino acids. Germline assignment: CDR1 LNHNV and CDR2 YYDKDF (reference sequence). CDR3 bases: TGTGCCACCAGCAGAGTCGGGAATGAGCAGTTCTTC. Translating it yields CATSRVGNEQFF.

This clone was seen a handful of times. This chain links TRBV6-5 with TRBJ2-7, with 7 nucleotides matching TRBD1. This CDR3 contains 14 residues. The trim removed 2 bases at V and 1 base at J, leaving 2 bases unmatched. Germline V gives CDR1 MNHEY, CDR2 SVGAGI. The CDR3 protein is CASSYLTGSYEQYF. In nucleotides, the CDR3 is TGTGCCAGCAGTTACCTGACAGGGTCCTACGAGCAGTACTTC.

The rearrangement uses TRBV7-2 and TRBJ2-2, with TRBD2 matching over 8 bases. This CDR3 contains 16 residues. The junction had 7 bases not matched to a gene; V was cut back by 3 bases and J by 4 bases. The germline gives CDR1 SGHTA, CDR2 FQGNSA. This chain's CDR3 is CASSFKAGELTGELFF. The DNA of the CDR3 is TGTGCCAGCAGCTTTAAAGCGGGGGAGCTCACCGGGGAGCTGTTTTTT.

This clone was counted only a few times. This sequence joins TRBV30 and TRBJ2-3, with D unclear. Germline V gene data show CDR1 as GTSNPN and CDR2 as SVGIG (reference sequence). The CDR3 covers 13 residues. The V end lost 4 bases, the J end lost 2 bases, and 10 bases lay between the germline ends. The chain's CDR3 is CAWTLSFTDTQYF. The CDR3 bases are TGTGCCTGGACACTCTCGTTCACAGATACGCAGTATTTT.

The genes are TRBV4-3 and TRBJ1-2; D unresolved. CDR1 is LGHNA and CDR2 is YSLEER in the germline V gene. CDR3 length: 12 residues. V was shortened by 1 base and J by 5 bases, with 5 bases between the two germline ends. This CDR3 reads CASSQGIYGYTF. The CDR3 bases are TGCGCCAGCAGCCAAGGAATATATGGCTACACCTTC.

The gene calls are TRBV4-3 and TRBJ2-1, with 10 bases identical to TRBD2. After removal of 2 bases from V and 5 bases from J, the junction contained 3 bases not matched to a gene. The CDR3 spans 15 residues. Germline V gene data show CDR1 as LGHNA and CDR2 as YSLEER. The CDR3 DNA reads TGCGCCAGCAGCCAAAGCGGGAGGGTCAACAATGAGCAGTTCTTC. Its protein product is CASSQSGRVNNEQFF.

In nucleotides, the CDR3 is TGTGCCAGCAGCTTATTCACTAGCGGAGGAAATGAGCAGTTCTTC. As protein: CASSLFTSGGNEQFF. The chain joins TRBV13 to TRBJ2-1, with 8 bases lining up with TRBD2. V gave up 2 bases and J gave up 7 bases; unmatched junction bases: 7. The CDR3 covers 15 residues. Germline V lookup: CDR1 PRHDT, CDR2 FYEKMQ (reference sequence).

This chain joins TRBV7-3 and TRBJ2-7, with a possible D match to TRBD1 (6 bases). V was trimmed by 5 bases and J by 3 bases, leaving 14 bases between them. This CDR3 is built from 14 residues. Germline V CDR1 and CDR2: SGHTA, FQGTGA. CDR3 residues: CASSPQTGRYEQYF. The CDR3 coding sequence is TGTGCCAGCAGCCCACAGACAGGCCGCTACGAGCAGTACTTC.